This T cell receptor beta chain comes out of a study of siplizumab effects on memory and regulatory T cells. Study-level findings and limits: Tregs proliferating in siplizumab cultures lacked confirmation of their suppressive function.

TCRdb keeps only in-frame clones here, not all; method: immunoSEQ multiplex PCR. Of about 100,000 clones in the sample, roughly 93% are singletons; the top ten hold roughly 1.4%. Of note for this clone: Antigen: not known.

CDR3 size: 15 residues. Germline V gene sequence: CDR1 SEHNR, CDR2 FQNEAQ (reference sequence). V dropped 5 bases and J dropped 6; count of bases not matched to a gene: 13. The rearrangement links TRBV7-9 to TRBJ2-7, with TRBD2 matching 7 bases. Sequences were obtained from non-Treg CD4+ T cells sorted from blood. The clonotype comes from a human donor in good health. Written as DNA, the CDR3 is TGTGCCAGCAGCCGGGGGTGGGCGGGAGTTATCGAGCAGTACTTC. It translates to CASSRGWAGVIEQYF.